The rows below give T cell receptor beta chains drawn from one sample of a study of cytomegalovirus exposure and HLA in healthy donors. Clones were sequenced by immunoSEQ multiplex PCR, and TCRdb holds only the in-frame ones, with some missing. The sample lists some 200,000 clones; about nine tenths were seen once. Sequencing input: PBMCs. Receptors were obtained from a young woman in good health and CMV-seronegative. The CDR3 runs from the conserved cysteine through the conserved F or W. A D gene is named only where the DNA matches it firmly. Clone size, where shown, is once, few, many, or a class for clones that have expanded.

j_call d_call clone_size v_call cdr3_aa cdr3_nt
TRBJ2-2 TRBD2 . TRBV5-4 CASSPPGLAGVRGAGELFF TGTGCCAGCAGCCCCCCTGGGTTAGCGGGAGTTCGTGGGGCCGGGGAGCTGTTTTTT
TRBJ2-1 . . TRBV7-8 CASSLEAGPYNEQFF TGTGCCAGCAGCTTAGAGGCGGGGCCCTACAATGAGCAGTTCTTC
TRBJ2-5 . . TRBV1 CTSSPDYPGGETQYF TGCACCAGCAGCCCCGACTACCCAGGTGGGGAGACCCAGTACTTC
TRBJ2-1 TRBD2 . TRBV2 CASSGRRLAGRSYNEQFF TGTGCCAGCAGTGGTCGACGCCTAGCGGGCCGCTCCTACAATGAGCAGTTCTTC
TRBJ2-1 TRBD2 . TRBV2 CASSAEGWGLAGNEQFF TGTGCCAGCAGTGCCGAGGGATGGGGACTAGCGGGTAATGAGCAGTTCTTC
TRBJ2-1 TRBD2 . TRBV9 CASSAKTSGREQFF TGTGCCAGCAGCGCCAAGACTAGCGGGAGGGAGCAGTTCTTC
TRBJ1-2 TRBD1 . TRBV5-6 CASSLTGGDGYTF TGTGCCAGCAGCTTGACAGGGGGGGATGGCTACACCTTC
TRBJ2-1 TRBD1 . TRBV5-4 CASSSAGSTGYHNEQFF TGTGCCAGCAGCTCAGCCGGGTCGACAGGGTACCACAATGAGCAGTTCTTC
TRBJ1-2 . once TRBV9 CASSVDEVNYGYTF TGTGCCAGCAGCGTAGATGAGGTTAACTATGGCTACACCTTC
TRBJ1-2 . once TRBV2 CASSARTSNYGYTF TGTGCCAGCAGCGCCCGGACATCCAACTATGGCTACACCTTC
TRBJ1-1 TRBD1 . TRBV18 CASSTQGATEAFF TGTGCCAGCTCAACCCAGGGGGCAACTGAAGCTTTCTTT
TRBJ2-7 TRBD2 . TRBV7-2 CASSLAWTSGQNEQYF TGTGCCAGCAGCTTAGCGTGGACTAGCGGGCAGAACGAGCAGTACTTC
TRBJ2-2 TRBD1 . TRBV5-4 CASSQQGALFGTGELFF TGTGCCAGCAGCCAGCAGGGGGCATTGTTCGGCACCGGGGAGCTGTTTTTT
TRBJ2-5 TRBD1 . TRBV5-6 CASSTDRVETQYF TGTGCCAGCAGCACCGACAGGGTAGAGACCCAGTACTTC
TRBJ2-1 . . TRBV2 CASSDSAASYNEQFF TGTGCCAGCAGTGATTCGGCGGCCTCCTACAATGAGCAGTTCTTC
TRBJ1-4 TRBD1 . TRBV19 CASSTLQGRRNEKLFF TGTGCCAGTAGTACCTTACAGGGGCGCCGAAATGAAAAACTGTTTTTT
TRBJ1-1 . few TRBV9 CASSVQWSTEAFF TGTGCCAGCAGCGTTCAATGGAGCACTGAAGCTTTCTTT
TRBJ2-1 . . TRBV29-1 CSVEDLGAGAYNEQFF TGCAGCGTTGAAGATCTGGGGGCAGGAGCCTACAATGAGCAGTTCTTC
TRBJ2-7 . . TRBV6-5 CASSPVALPGYEQYF TGTGCCAGCAGCCCCGTTGCGCTACCAGGCTACGAGCAGTACTTC
TRBJ2-2 . . TRBV4-2 CASSQAPASANTGELFF TGTGCCAGCAGCCAAGCCCCAGCTAGCGCAAACACCGGGGAGCTGTTTTTT
TRBJ2-7 . . TRBV5-4 CASSLSESSYEQYF TGTGCCAGCAGCTTGTCCGAGAGCTCCTACGAGCAGTACTTC
TRBJ2-1 . . TRBV6-4 CASSDSLRSTYNEQFF TGTGCCAGCAGTGACTCGTTGCGGTCAACCTACAATGAGCAGTTCTTC
TRBJ1-1 TRBD1 once TRBV6-5 CASRPWTGPHTEAFF TGTGCCAGCAGACCCTGGACAGGGCCTCACACTGAAGCTTTCTTT
TRBJ2-5 TRBD2 . TRBV29-1 CSLWGGSQETQYF TGCAGCCTCTGGGGGGGGTCGCAAGAGACCCAGTACTTC
TRBJ2-1 TRBD2 once TRBV5-1 CASSLQTREIAGGTNEQFF TGCGCCAGCAGCTTGCAAACCCGTGAAATAGCGGGAGGGACAAATGAGCAGTTCTTC
TRBJ1-1 . . TRBV11-2 CASSRQSGVTEAFF TGTGCCAGCAGCCGCCAATCAGGGGTCACTGAAGCTTTCTTT
TRBJ2-3 TRBD2 . TRBV2 CASNSGTSGRTDTQYF TGTGCCAGCAATTCAGGGACTAGCGGGAGGACAGATACGCAGTATTTT
TRBJ2-3 TRBD1 . TRBV7-9 CASRDRGDTQYF TGTGCCAGCAGAGACAGGGGGGATACGCAGTATTTT
TRBJ1-2 TRBD1 . TRBV19 CASSSAGQGNQLYGYTF TGTGCCAGTAGTAGCGCGGGACAGGGAAACCAACTCTATGGCTACACCTTC
TRBJ1-2 . . TRBV2 CASSPGTVPNYGYTF TGTGCCAGCAGCCCCGGGACTGTACCGAACTATGGCTACACCTTC
TRBJ2-5 . . TRBV29-1 CSVESTGEETQYF TGCAGCGTTGAGTCAACGGGAGAAGAGACCCAGTACTTC
TRBJ2-3 TRBD1 . TRBV27 CASRSTRDRGTDTQYF TGTGCCAGCAGGTCAACCCGGGACAGGGGCACAGATACGCAGTATTTT
TRBJ2-1 . . TRBV6-4 CASSEGSRYNEQFF TGTGCCAGCAGTGAGGGGAGCAGATACAATGAGCAGTTCTTC
TRBJ2-2 TRBD2 . TRBV6-5 CASRTGLEGPGELFF TGTGCCAGCAGAACGGGACTAGAGGGTCCCGGGGAGCTGTTTTTT
TRBJ2-1 . . TRBV6-1 CASSVQTSYTYNEQFF TGTGCCAGCAGTGTTCAGACTAGTTACACCTACAATGAGCAGTTCTTC
TRBJ2-2 TRBD2 . TRBV10-1 CASRATSGANTGELFF TGCGCCAGCCGCGCGACTAGCGGGGCGAACACCGGGGAGCTGTTTTTT
TRBJ2-1 . . TRBV27 CASSSSGGHNEQFF TGTGCCAGCAGTAGTAGCGGTGGTCACAATGAGCAGTTCTTC
TRBJ1-3 . . TRBV30 CAWNGLNTIYF TGTGCCTGGAATGGCCTCAACACCATATATTTT
TRBJ1-4 TRBD1 . TRBV25-1 CASSERQGEDEKLFF TGTGCCAGCAGTGAACGACAGGGTGAGGATGAAAAACTGTTTTTT
TRBJ2-1 TRBD2 . TRBV9 CASSARGLAGVGNNEQFF TGTGCCAGCAGCGCTCGGGGACTAGCGGGAGTCGGAAACAATGAGCAGTTCTTC
TRBJ1-2 . . TRBV28 CASTSHLTGSDGYTF TGTGCCAGCACCTCTCACTTGACAGGTTCGGATGGCTACACCTTC
TRBJ2-3 TRBD2 . TRBV10-2 CASSESAASGLGNTQYF TGCGCCAGCAGTGAGTCTGCGGCTAGCGGGTTAGGTAATACGCAGTATTTT
TRBJ2-2 TRBD2 . TRBV5-1 CASSSGLAGTGELFF TGCGCCAGCAGCTCGGGACTAGCGGGAACCGGGGAGCTGTTTTTT
TRBJ1-1 . . TRBV6-1 CASRQVGEAFF TGTGCCAGCAGACAGGTAGGGGAAGCTTTCTTT
TRBJ2-7 . . TRBV20-1 CSANVGYEQYF TGCAGTGCTAACGTCGGGTACGAGCAGTACTTC
TRBJ2-3 . . TRBV15 CATSRVTGITDTQYF TGTGCCACCAGCAGAGTTACGGGGATAACAGATACGCAGTATTTT
TRBJ2-1 . . TRBV9 CASSVVSSYNEQFF TGTGCCAGCAGCGTTGTGAGCTCCTACAATGAGCAGTTCTTC
TRBJ1-1 . . TRBV7-2 CASSWYMNTEAFF TGTGCCAGCAGCTGGTACATGAACACTGAAGCTTTCTTT
TRBJ1-5 . . TRBV15 CATSRYRRPSNQPQHF TGTGCCACCAGCCGATATCGGCGGCCTAGCAATCAGCCCCAGCATTTT
TRBJ2-7 . . TRBV7-3 CASSLYGIGDEQYF TGTGCCAGCAGCTTATACGGGATCGGGGACGAGCAGTACTTC
TRBJ2-7 TRBD1 . TRBV11-2 CASSPTGNEQYF TGTGCCAGCAGCCCGACAGGGAACGAGCAGTACTTC
TRBJ2-7 . . TRBV30 CAWSVLLEQYF TGTGCCTGGAGTGTACTGCTCGAGCAGTACTTC
TRBJ2-7 . once TRBV30 CAWSGGSSYEQYF TGTGCCTGGAGTGGCGGTTCCTCCTACGAGCAGTACTTC
TRBJ2-7 TRBD1 . TRBV10-3 CAISESDRVYEQYF TGTGCCATCAGTGAGTCGGACAGGGTCTACGAGCAGTACTTC
TRBJ1-1 . . TRBV7-2 CASSSTGISTEAFF TGTGCCAGCAGCTCAACGGGGATTAGCACTGAAGCTTTCTTT
TRBJ1-4 . . TRBV19 CASSIQGRREKLFF TGTGCCAGTAGCATTCAGGGGAGACGTGAAAAACTGTTTTTT
TRBJ2-3 . . TRBV4-1 CASSQEIGGVPDTQYF TGCGCCAGCAGCCAAGAGATCGGAGGCGTGCCAGATACGCAGTATTTT